Presented here are 2 T cell receptor beta chains from one specimen sequenced in a study of shared clonotypes between healthy human individuals. TCRdb's copy holds only in-frame clones and misses some; the assay was immunoSEQ multiplex PCR. The repertoire holds millions of clones, with 85% to 95% as singletons. Sequenced: naive CD4+ T cells from PBMCs. Subset: CD45RA+ positively selected. Receptors originate from a man between 18 and 29 years old in good health. Some clones in this sample may be carry-over from other donors' samples.

This chain joins TRBV11-2 and TRBJ2-7; 10 bases are a match to TRBD2. The CDR3 is made up of 17 amino acids. Unmatched junction bases numbered 16, after V lost 4 bases and J lost 7 bases. CDR1 is SGHAT, CDR2 FQNNGV, per germline. This CDR3 reads CASSSRALAGVLSEQYF. The CDR3 DNA sequence: TGTGCCAGCAGCTCCCGCGCCCTAGCGGGAGTCCTTTCGGAGCAGTACTTC. The whole variable domain, remainder taken from reference TRBV11-2 and TRBJ2-7, is EAGVAQSPRYKIIEKRQSVAFWCNPISGHATLYWYQQILGQGPKLLIQFQNNGVVDDSQLPKDRFSAERLKGVDSTLKIQPAKLEDSAVYLCASSSRALAGVLSEQYFGPGTRLTVT.

The chain couples TRBV9 to TRBJ2-2; 10 positions agree with TRBD2. Trimming cost V 4 bases and J 5 bases; bases outside gene matches: 26. The germline gives CDR1 SGDLS, CDR2 YYNGEE. This CDR3 spans 22 amino acids. CDR3 nucleotides: TGTGCCAGCAGCTCCTCACCGGGTAGCGGGAGGACTCTTTCCTTCCTTACCGGGGAGCTGTTTTTT. Amino acid sequence: CASSSSPGSGRTLSFLTGELFF.